A single sample is the source of the 12 T cell receptor beta chains below, sequenced in a study of breast tumors, draining lymph nodes, adjacent tissues. TCRdb re-analysed the multiplex PCR reads in MiXCR, keeping a single row per CDR3 protein. The sample shows approximately 200,000 distinct CDR3 sequences, around 33% of them seen only once. Samples came from axillary lymph nodes draining the breast cancer. The sample comprised axillary lymph node tissue. The source of these receptors is a female donor with breast cancer. Some clones in this sample may be carry-over from other donors' samples.

There are many counts of this clonotype. The rearrangement links TRBV3-1 to TRBJ2-2; a weak D match, TRBD2 (5 bases). The V gene's germline CDR1 is LGHDT and CDR2 YNNKEL (reference sequence). Trimming removed 3 bases at V and 8 bases at J, with 13 bases between. The CDR3 loop spans 14 amino acids. The CDR3 DNA reads as TGTGCCAGCAGCCACGGACCCCCGGGAGGGGAGCTGTTTTTT. It translates to CASSHGPPGGELFF.

V is TRBV20-1 and J is TRBJ2-1; weak D call: TRBD2 (9 bases). The CDR3 covers 17 residues. Per the germline V gene, CDR1 is DFQATT and CDR2 is SNEGSKA (reference sequence). V gave up 4 bases and J gave up 7 bases, with 26 bases separating them. CDR3 protein: CSAIRDRTSAFWNEQFF. CDR3 DNA: TGCAGTGCTATTCGGGACAGGACTAGCGCTTTTTGGAATGAGCAGTTCTTC.

This clonotype was detected once. This chain links TRBV6-1 with TRBJ1-4; 8 bases map to TRBD1. Germline V gene sequence: CDR1 MNHNS, CDR2 SASEGT. The ends lost 3 bases at V and 8 bases at J; junction bases unmatched: 5. This CDR3 region has 14 residues. CDR3 in amino acids: CASSETGEREKLFF. The CDR3 DNA sequence: TGTGCCAGCAGTGAGACAGGGGAACGGGAAAAACTGTTTTTT.

This clonotype has at least ten counts. This chain joins TRBV9 and TRBJ2-3; weak D call: TRBD2 (6 bases). CDR1 and CDR2 from the germline V gene are SGDLS and YYNGEE. V lost 4 bases and J lost 6, with 18 bases in between. CDR3 length: 15 residues. CDR3 protein: CASSLHVPGGDTQYF. As DNA, the CDR3 is TGTGCCAGCAGCCTTCACGTCCCCGGGGGTGATACGCAGTATTTT.

This clonotype was observed at least ten times. The chain carries TRBV6-6 and TRBJ1-5; D unclear. Trimming pared 0 bases from V and 7 bases from J, leaving 10 bases between. CDR3 size: 14 residues. Germline V lookup: CDR1 MNHNY, CDR2 SVGAGI (reference sequence). DNA for the CDR3: TGTGCCAGCAGTTACTCGAGTAAGGTGCAGCCCCAGCATTTT. This codes for CASSYSSKVQPQHF.

On this clonotype itself: A read error is possible here, since a much larger clone lies one base away. V and J are TRBV11-2 and TRBJ1-5; D not certain. V lost 3 bases and J 6 bases, leaving 12 bases between the germline ends. From germline, CDR1 is SGHAT and CDR2 FQNNGV. This CDR3 contains 14 residues. The CDR3 coding sequence is TGTGCCAGCAGCTTCCTGGGCCCCACTCAGCCCCAGCATTTT. It specifies CASSFLGPTQPQHF.

The chain employs TRBV6-5 and TRBJ1-2, with 12 positions matching TRBD1. From germline, CDR1 is MNHEY and CDR2 SVGAGI. CDR3 size: 15 residues. The ends lost 6 bases at V and 8 bases at J; junction bases unmatched: 10. The CDR3 is CASRQPGQGAQGYTF. CDR3 nucleotides: TGTGCCAGCAGGCAACCGGGACAGGGGGCGCAGGGCTACACCTTC.

A note on this clonotype: A much larger clone lies a single base off, so this may be a read error. V and J are TRBV30 and TRBJ2-2; D gene unclear. This CDR3 has 13 residues. Looked up from germline, CDR1 is GTSNPN and CDR2 is SVGIG (reference sequence). The CDR3 coding sequence is TGTGCCTGGAGTGGAGACGAGACCGAGGAGCTGTTTTTT. Its translation: CAWSGDETEELFF. The full variable domain, rest sourced from reference TRBV30 and TRBJ2-2, is SQTIHQWPATLVQPVGSPLSLECTVEGTSNPNLYWYRQAAGRGLQLLFYSVGIGQISSEVPQNLSASRPQDRQFILSSKKLLLSDSGFYLCAWSGDETEELFFGEGSRLTVL.

In this sample, this clonotype turned up many times. The rearrangement uses TRBV9 and TRBJ2-5, with 13 positions matching TRBD2. J gave up 3 bases and V 0 bases, and 11 bases lay outside the gene matches. Germline CDR1 is SGDLS and CDR2 is YYNGEE. This CDR3 is built from 19 residues. CDR3 in DNA: TGTGCCAGCAGCGTAGAAGGACTAGCGGGGGCCTTTGGGGAAGAGACCCAGTACTTC. This sequence encodes CASSVEGLAGAFGEETQYF.

This clonotype showed up many times. This rearrangement joins TRBV24-1 to TRBJ1-2; no clear D gene. Germline loops: CDR1 KGHDR, CDR2 SFDVKD. This CDR3 region has 13 residues. V lost 4 bases and J lost 4, with 9 bases in between. The CDR3 region has the DNA TGTGCCACCAGTGAAGGCCTGGGCTATGGCTACACCTTC. It specifies CATSEGLGYGYTF.

In its sample, this clonotype was seen many times. The J gene is TRBJ1-3, the V gene TRBV9; tentative D call: TRBD1 (5 bases). CDR3 length: 16 residues. Germline lookup yields CDR1 SGDLS and CDR2 YYNGEE. V was pared by 2 bases and J by 1 base, with 13 bases between. CDR3 coding DNA: TGTGCCAGCAGCGTGGGGCAGGCCCTATCTGGAAACACCATATATTTT. This encodes CASSVGQALSGNTIYF.

This clonotype has a count of ten or more. V gene TRBV2 combines with J gene TRBJ2-3; tentative D call: TRBD2 (5 bases). Germline CDR1 SNHLY, CDR2 FYNNEI. V lost 4 bases and J 3 bases, leaving 8 bases between the germline ends. This CDR3 region has 13 residues. Here the CDR3 DNA reads TGTGCCAGCAGTGTCGGACTTACAGATACGCAGTATTTT. Translation: CASSVGLTDTQYF.